The table lists the clone carrying this T cell receptor beta chain with a few counts. What it binds is not known. The sample originates from a study of blood T cells in healthy people across ages. Notes on the study in general: Expanded clonotype changes were possibly confounded by unknown donor CMV status. TCR beta diversity per million T cells fell roughly linearly with age.

Each sample gave at least 7 million isolated PBMCs. This CDR3 has 11 amino acids. V was trimmed by 5 bases and J by 6 bases, leaving 8 bases between them. The germline gives CDR1 SGHTA, CDR2 FQGNSA. A second 7 to 11 cycle PCR used barcoded and J-beta primers. A template-switch adaptor that had 12 random nucleotides put a tag on each cDNA molecule. TCRdb reanalysed the 5' RACE reads using MiXCR and keeps one entry per CDR3 protein. The sample yields 1.5 million or so distinct CDR3 sequences, about 40% seen once. This TCR was sampled from a woman in her late teens or twenties in good health. Sequencing input: blood. The chain recombines TRBV7-2 with TRBJ2-7; D not resolved. For the CDR3, the DNA is TGTGCCAGCAGCGCGGCGGTCGAGCAGTACTTC. Encoded protein: CASSAAVEQYF.